This T cell receptor (beta chain) was found in a study of shared clonotypes between healthy human individuals. Germline V CDR1 and CDR2: SEHNR, FQNEAQ (reference sequence). The CDR3 has 9 residues. Findings of the study overall: Sharing across a few donors was seen in roughly 5% of naive CD4 clonotypes. Richness estimates generally favored naive over memory subsets.

The table came from immunoSEQ multiplex PCR; TCRdb's copy has only in-frame clones and leaves some out. The sample records 450,000 to 700,000 clones, 95% being singletons. It was CD45RO-negative cells, positively selected for CCR7, that made up naive CD8 cells, with terminally differentiated effector memory CD45RA+ cells excluded. Recent acute infections and vaccinations were absent in the healthy HIV-negative adult donors. This clone has just a few counts. No antigen is known for it. V gene TRBV7-9 combines with J gene TRBJ1-5, with no clear D. The source material was naive CD8+ T cells sorted from blood. This sequence originates from a woman in her 30s in good health. The CDR3 sequence: CAEHQPQHF. The CDR3 nucleotides read TGTGCTGAGCATCAGCCCCAGCATTTT.